This T cell receptor (beta chain) stems from a study of cytomegalovirus exposure and HLA in healthy donors listed by TCRdb under 2017. Some background on the complete study: An earlier analysis of 587 of the donors reported 276 Gb of sequence data and 95 million to 130 million unique TCR beta sequences obtained from 150 million to 200 million T cells. An early release that covered 640 HLA-typed donors contained approximately 300 gigabases of sequencing data and some 87 million unique TCR sequences. Of the 350 to 450 genotyped donors, over 65% fell in the genetic ancestry cluster associated with self-reported Caucasian donors. The study was designed to test whether signatures of past pathogen exposure could be identified by cataloging public T cell receptors. The T cell repertoires of 666 subjects were profiled by immunosequencing and related to cytomegalovirus serostatus. Along with the approximately 700-subject first cohort, a separate validation cohort of over a hundred different subjects was used. The study combined high-throughput TCR immunosequencing, statistical association of individual TCRs with disease status, and machine learning to predict cytomegalovirus infection status. In a later analysis, previously published TCR beta repertoires from several hundred donors were re-analyzed and high-resolution HLA genotyping was added so that TCR occurrence patterns could be studied. The later analysis used no new phenotypic data to find candidate immune exposures, relying instead on TCR beta sequences and their occurrence across donors. To decide whether each TCR beta V gene segment behaved as functional or pseudogenic, an earlier analysis of some 540 of the donors relied on high-throughput TCR beta sequencing. Donor age, sex, ethnicity and CMV serostatus were collected together with the repertoire data. A later genetic analysis took genome-wide SNP genotypes for about 55% of the 666 donors and used that subset as a discovery cohort. All discovery cohort repertoires had been generated using a single sequencing platform. HLA typing included class I and class II loci at four-digit resolution. The number of donors typed differed by locus, with about 629-630 for A, B, C, DRB1 and DQB1, 522 for DQA1, approximately 570 for DPA1, and some 470 for DPB1. Roughly 5 DR-DQ haplotypes were handled as single units for association and clustering because linkage in the cohort was strong. Across about 380 genotyped donors of the cohort, an average of roughly 250,000 unique TCR beta nucleotide sequences per donor were sequenced, and roughly a sixth of those sequences were non-productive. General study outcomes and caveats: An association between a missense DCLRE1C variant and V-gene and J-gene trimming of TCR beta chains was found in a later genetic analysis and replicated in an independent cohort. Broadly in line with IMGT annotations, most TCR beta V segments showed up in productive rearrangements about 87% or about 30% of the time in an earlier analysis of roughly 590 of the donors. The classifier was reported to diagnose cytomegalovirus status with high specificity and sensitivity in both the original and validation cohorts. Because some donors lacked HLA typing at each locus, the association tests relied only on the typed subset. Some IMGT-functional V segments, including TRBV6-2 and TRBV6-3, could not be told apart with the 87-base-pair reads, so those segments were excluded. Linkage disequilibrium might explain the correlated functional status among segregating V segments, but an unknown experimental factor could not be ruled out. According to a later analysis, parvovirus B19, influenza, CMV and Epstein-Barr virus appeared linked to several top co-occurrence clusters. Compared with equally common non-associated chains, HLA-associated TCR beta chains in a later analysis were more clonally expanded and had lower generation probabilities. A cluster of highly shared sequence variants was judged likely to represent a technical artifact of the sequencing pipeline. In vitro tests confirmed that three of the cytomegalovirus-associated TCR beta chains recognize cytomegalovirus antigens. Presence/absence analyses assumed roughly uniform sequencing depth across donors, an assumption that may not hold. The cohort was sequenced for TCR beta chains only, and without alpha or paired-chain data the features that could be detected were limited. A further reported finding was that TCR beta sequences accurately predicted the HLA-A and HLA-B alleles for most subjects in the first cohort. Compared with the 666-donor mean, donors in an Asian-associated ancestry cluster had fewer N-insertions in productive TCRs, according to a later genetic analysis. A later analysis associated 16,951 TCR beta sequences with specific HLA alleles at a false discovery rate of 0.05. The study listed approximately 150 TCR beta chains as associated with cytomegalovirus. In a later analysis, TCR association rates were found to vary across HLA loci, with the most associated TCRs seen for DRB1 alleles and the fewest for HLA-C alleles. Across donors, most TCR sequences were observed very rarely, whereas some public TCRs were present in many individuals. The authors suggested that the approach could potentially be generalized to other disease states and immunological phenotypes. According to a later analysis, most CMV-associated TCR beta chains appeared to be HLA-restricted, and the HLA associations seemed to be driven largely by CMV exposure. For the cohort, immune exposure information was limited to CMV serostatus. When HLA alleles, especially DR and DQ, strongly co-occurred, TCR associations were difficult to assign to individual alleles. The earlier analysis of fewer than 750 of the donors excluded over 15 rarely observed V segments, including chromosome 9 orphons, because counts were too low.

The library was built by means of the immunoSEQ multiplex PCR assay. For the multiplex PCR, a mixture combining 60 forward primers for TCR Vbeta segments and 13 reverse primers for TCR Jbeta segments was used. Amplification of the CDR3 region of rearranged TCR beta genes was performed with a multiplex PCR assay on genomic DNA. Amplified TCR beta libraries were sequenced as 87-base-pair reads on the Illumina HiSeq System. The source study handled its data this way. A later analysis counted about 80 million unique TCR beta chains across the roughly 700 repertoires, and around 9.9 million of these chains were shared by at least two donors. Raw reads were error-corrected and collapsed into unique sequences by a nearest-neighbor algorithm in which closely related sequences were merged to remove PCR and sequencing errors. Alignment of CDR3 sequences to IMGT reference sequences was used to assign V, D and J gene segments. Each retained sequence needed at least a six-nucleotide match to both a V gene segment and a J gene segment. Rearrangements were classified as productive when the CDR3 lacked stop codons and remained in frame with V and J, and all other rearrangements were classified as non-productive. CDR3 was defined by IMGT convention, running from the second conserved V-encoded cysteine to the conserved J-encoded phenylalanine. Sequences without an unambiguous match to a single V gene segment were excluded from the earlier analysis of approximately 560 of the donors. In an earlier analysis of approximately 550 of the donors, V segments were called functional above 56.7% productive rearrangements and were called segregating when the between-donor standard deviation exceeded 5%. A statistical classification framework was developed to diagnose cytomegalovirus status using the catalog of TCR beta chain sequences. In a later analysis, V and J genes were assigned by comparing TCR nucleotide sequences against IMGT/GENE-DB human TR gene sequences. Using the TCRdist pipeline, a later analysis assigned CDR3 sequences along with most-parsimonious VDJ recombination scenarios. A later analysis defined each TCR beta chain by its CDR3 amino acid sequence plus V-gene family, and excluded reads lacking a unique V-gene family. As a way to deal with suspected cross-contamination and a sequencing artifact, a later analysis dropped 450 to 600 nucleotide sequences that were highly shared and had low generation probability. A later analysis calculated a clonal expansion index for each public chain from normalized within-repertoire ranks of inferred template counts. In a later analysis, generation probabilities were computed with a VDJ recombination model fitted to out-of-frame rearrangements, and the resulting probabilities were checked against IGoR. In a later analysis, hypergeometric tests were used to score TCR-TCR, TCR-HLA and TCR-CMV co-occurrence, with a repertoire-size bias correction applied to TCR pairs. To estimate false discovery rates, a later analysis permuted the HLA or CMV assignments 20 times. In a later analysis, co-occurring TCRs were grouped using DBSCAN, and TCRdist sequence similarity was added for clustering within HLA-allele-positive subsets. Co-occurrence clustering excluded repertoires with fewer than 30,000 or more than 120,000 public chains, plus five with anomalous nucleotide sharing. This is the immuneACCESS table as TCRdb keeps it, with only in-frame sequences that have V and J called. A part of the clones is gone; compared with another copy, unresolved V genes explain less than half, and the rest is unexplained. V, J and clone size are those of that table, while D and trimming were read from the DNA. Present in this sample are over 200,000 clones, roughly 79% of which were seen just once. The ten largest clones represent 0.55% to 0.7% of the sample.

The CDR3 has 16 amino acids, counting the end cysteine and phenylalanine. This entry keeps only the CDR3 DNA: 48 bases, framed from base 1. After removal of 5 bases from V and 0 bases from J, the junction retains 10 bases not matched to a gene. CDR1 and CDR2 (SGHAT, FQNNGV) derive from the germline V gene. Worth noting for this clone: No antigen is known for it. It has no much larger one-base neighbor in the sample; base qualities were not kept.

The cohort consisted of some 730 healthy bone marrow donors. All cohort members were sampled while nominally healthy, although unrecorded immune exposures were likely present. The donor tested CMV seronegative, placing the donor among the 300 to 400 seronegative members of the cohort. A peripheral blood sample was collected from each donor, and TCR beta sequencing was performed on peripheral blood mononuclear cells. Genomic DNA extraction from the blood cell samples was performed with the Qiagen DNeasy Blood Extraction Kit. The receptor was isolated from a woman between 40 and 50 years old in good health and CMV-seronegative. Sequences were obtained from PBMCs. The chain is encoded by TRBV11-2 joined to TRBJ2-7; 7 middle bases align to TRBD2. The CDR3 loop reads CASSTMTSLFSYEQYF. The DNA sequence follows: TGTGCCAGCAGCACCATGACTAGCCTATTCTCCTACGAGCAGTACTTC.